This TCR beta chain was captured in a study of blood T cells in healthy people across ages. Study-level information: Through template switching, about one barcoded beta molecule was captured per two T cells, as measured in model experiments.

A J-beta primer mix and a sample-barcoded 5' primer were used in a second PCR of roughly 6 to 11 cycles. Unique molecular identifiers of 12 random nucleotides labeled each cDNA. TCRdb re-called the 5' RACE reads with MiXCR, one entry per CDR3 protein. The sample has about 970,000 distinct CDR3 sequences; just over 50% are singletons. CDR3 length equals 15 residues. V lost 7 bases to trimming and J lost 1 base, with 16 bases between them. Per the germline V gene, CDR1 is LGHDT and CDR2 is YNNKEL (reference sequence). The TCR comes from a woman aged 55 to 70 in good health. The material sequenced was blood. The chain combines TRBV3-1 with TRBJ1-1; the D gene is possibly TRBD1 (6 bases). CDR3 coding DNA: TGTGCCAGCACCCAGTGGGGGGCTACGAACACTGAAGCTTTCTTT. Protein product: CASTQWGATNTEAFF.